The rows below give T cell receptor beta chains drawn from one sample of a study of blood T cells in healthy people across ages. TCRdb re-derived calls from the 5' RACE reads in MiXCR, one entry per CDR3 protein. The sample shows 600,000 or so distinct CDR3 sequences, 25% to 35% of them seen only once. The sequenced sample consisted of blood. These receptors all stem from a woman of 80 years or more in good health. The CDR3 runs from the conserved cysteine through the conserved F or W. Some rows mark clone size as missing; the rest say once, few, many or name a class of expanded clone.

v_call: TRBV7-2
clone_size: many
j_call: TRBJ2-7
cdr3_aa: CASSPGGFYEQYF

v_call: TRBV6-2/TRBV6-3
clone_size: many
j_call: TRBJ2-7
cdr3_aa: CASTEGAARYEQYF

v_call: TRBV7-3
clone_size: many
j_call: TRBJ2-3
cdr3_aa: CASSEGADTQYF

v_call: TRBV6-2/TRBV6-3
clone_size: -
j_call: -
cdr3_aa: CASNPGTSPSNEQYF

v_call: TRBV15
clone_size: few
j_call: TRBJ2-2
cdr3_aa: CATSRGGDGELFF

v_call: TRBV20-1
clone_size: many
j_call: TRBJ2-5
cdr3_aa: CSAARPASQETQYF

v_call: TRBV14
clone_size: few
j_call: TRBJ1-1
cdr3_aa: CASSPKRGVNTEAFF

v_call: TRBV6-6
clone_size: -
j_call: TRBJ2-5
cdr3_aa: CANSYLSSGGVEQYF

v_call: TRBV29-1
clone_size: many
j_call: TRBJ2-7
cdr3_aa: CSVPGTGNGEQYF

v_call: TRBV28
clone_size: -
j_call: TRBJ2-2
cdr3_aa: CASSFPAQGLTGELFF

v_call: TRBV7-2
clone_size: -
j_call: TRBJ1-4
cdr3_aa: CASSLVENEKLFF

v_call: TRBV3-1
clone_size: -
j_call: TRBJ1-2
cdr3_aa: CASSPDRASGYTF

v_call: TRBV29-1
clone_size: -
j_call: TRBJ2-7
cdr3_aa: CSVESGPVGGEQYF

v_call: TRBV5-4
clone_size: -
j_call: TRBJ1-2
cdr3_aa: CAGSMGQRPNYGYTF

v_call: TRBV29-1
clone_size: many
j_call: TRBJ2-3
cdr3_aa: CSVEEGVSAQYF

v_call: TRBV20-1
clone_size: once
j_call: -
cdr3_aa: CSALPPGQGNEQYF

v_call: TRBV18
clone_size: many
j_call: TRBJ1-1
cdr3_aa: CASSQQGDTEAFF

v_call: TRBV28
clone_size: -
j_call: TRBJ1-3
cdr3_aa: CASSFSTGNTIYF

v_call: TRBV7-9
clone_size: -
j_call: TRBJ2-1
cdr3_aa: CASSGSGDEQFF

v_call: TRBV15
clone_size: few
j_call: -
cdr3_aa: CATSRVETGGRYNEQYF

v_call: TRBV12-3/TRBV12-4
clone_size: -
j_call: TRBJ2-1
cdr3_aa: CASSRVGVNEQFF

v_call: TRBV25-1
clone_size: few
j_call: TRBJ2-7
cdr3_aa: CASRETGEGEQYF